The sequence of this TCR beta chain was determined in a study of blood T cell repertoires in COVID-19. Background on the study: Donors in the United States, Italy and Spain gave samples during acute or convalescent COVID-19. PBMCs, B-cell-depleted T cells, or T cells provided the cDNA or gDNA that made up the material.

Per the original methods: Estimates of nucleated cell counts were drawn from the amplification of reference gene primers. Sequencing was performed with immunoSEQ multiplex PCR; in TCRdb, only in-frame clones are kept and a portion is missing. That table supplies the V and J calls and clone size; D and trimming were determined from the DNA. The table has approximately 150,000 clones, around four fifths seen once. This clone has just one count. Sequencing was done on a sample of peripheral blood. The receptor was isolated from a human donor in a cohort sampled during active COVID-19.

The CDR3 loop is CASSPQGLDYNEQFF. DNA for the CDR3: TGTGCCAGCAGTCCGCAGGGACTAGACTACAATGAGCAGTTCTTC. The J gene is TRBJ2-1, the V gene TRBV28, with 8 bases lining up with TRBD2. Germline lookup yields CDR1 MDHEN and CDR2 SYDVKM. The trim removed 5 bases at V and 3 bases at J, leaving 6 bases unmatched. CDR3 length: 15 amino acids.